Here is one T cell receptor beta chain with its context. The antigen it binds to is not known. The record has no base qualities; no much larger clone is one base away. These data are taken from a study of T cell changes during pregnancy in multiple sclerosis (dated by TCRdb to 2018 to 2020). Regarding the research as a whole: Changes in the T cell repertoire over the course of pregnancy were examined in this study in women with multiple sclerosis.

The cysteine opens and the phenylalanine closes a CDR3 of 18 amino acids. Of all the DNA, just the CDR3 is kept, 54 bases in frame from base 1. CDR1 is given as LNHDA and CDR2 as SQIVND, both from the germline V gene (reference sequence). The junction carries 19 bases between V and J, which are trimmed by 7 bases and 0 bases respectively. The library was built by means of the immunoSEQ multiplex PCR assay. This is the immuneACCESS table as TCRdb keeps it, with only in-frame sequences that have V and J called. A part of the clones is gone; compared with another copy, unresolved V genes explain less than half, and the rest is unexplained. In this sample the table shows some 77,000 clones, approximately 94% of which occur a single time. 2.5% to 3% of the sample goes to the ten largest clones.

The starting material was peripheral blood, obtained after pregnancy. This chain is built from TRBV19 and TRBJ1-6; the D segment could be TRBD1, given 5 matching bases. The sequence derives from a female donor in good health, enrolled as a control in a pregnancy study. The CDR3 protein: CASTPGHPVSSYNSPLHF. In nucleotides, the sequence is TGTGCCAGTACCCCCGGACATCCTGTAAGCTCCTATAATTCACCCCTCCACTTT.